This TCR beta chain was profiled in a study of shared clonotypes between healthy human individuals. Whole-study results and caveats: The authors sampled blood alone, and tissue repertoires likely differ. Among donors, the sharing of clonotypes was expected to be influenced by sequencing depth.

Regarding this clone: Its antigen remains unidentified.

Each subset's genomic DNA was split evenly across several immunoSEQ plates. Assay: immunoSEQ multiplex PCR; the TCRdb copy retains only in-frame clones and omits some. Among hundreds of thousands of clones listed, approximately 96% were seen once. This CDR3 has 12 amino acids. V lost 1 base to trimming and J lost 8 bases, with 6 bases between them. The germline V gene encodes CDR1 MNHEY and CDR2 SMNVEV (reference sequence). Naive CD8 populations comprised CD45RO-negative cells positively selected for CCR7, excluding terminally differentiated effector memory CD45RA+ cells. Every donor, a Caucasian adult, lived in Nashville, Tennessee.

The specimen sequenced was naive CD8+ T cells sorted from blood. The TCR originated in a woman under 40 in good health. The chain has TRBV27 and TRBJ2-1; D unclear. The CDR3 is CASSLYGDEQFF. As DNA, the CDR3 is TGTGCCAGCAGTTTATATGGCGATGAGCAGTTCTTC.